The clone carrying this T cell receptor (beta chain) has ten or more counts. The sample comes from a study of neurological immune-mediated disorders. The team produced cDNA through 5'RACE using 10-nucleotide random UMIs. Each CDR3 protein is one row after TCRdb ran MiXCR on the 5' RACE reads. The sample shows tens of thousands of distinct CDR3 sequences, about 6% of them seen only once. Germline V lookup: CDR1 LNHDA, CDR2 SQIVND (reference sequence). CDR3 size: 15 residues. The ends were cut back, 4 bases at V and 8 bases at J, with 20 bases in the middle. The sequence derives from a man younger than 35 in good health. The sample consisted of CD8+ T cells from blood. V is TRBV19 and J is TRBJ1-2; tentative D call: TRBD1 (5 bases). CDR3 sequence reads: CASSNTRDSGPGYTF. CDR3 bases: TGTGCCAGTAGTAATACCAGGGACTCGGGACCAGGCTACACCTTC.